One and the same sample provided the 15 T cell receptor beta chains below, sequenced in a study of T-cell reconstitution after alpha-beta-depleted transplantation in children. Researchers prepared the TCRbeta library using unique molecular identifiers, the study reports. TCRdb itself ran the PCR reads through MiXCR, one entry per CDR3 protein. The data contain more than 250,000 distinct CDR3 sequences, about 10% of them seen just once; the ten biggest clones take up 10%. The sequenced sample was PBMCs from the stem cell graft donor, obtained from the stem cell graft. The receptors were gathered from a human donor who donated a stem cell graft to a child with SCID.

This clonotype was counted many times. The V gene is TRBV7-3, the J gene TRBJ2-3; 8 bases map to TRBD1. The CDR3 loop spans 16 amino acids. CDR1 and CDR2 from the germline V gene are SGHTA and FQGTGA. V gave up 0 bases and J gave up 6 bases; unmatched junction bases: 8. This chain's CDR3 is CASSLTFAGGADTQYF. As DNA, the CDR3 is TGTGCCAGCAGCTTAACGTTCGCAGGGGGCGCCGATACGCAGTATTTT.

This sequence joins TRBV20-1 and TRBJ2-5, with D hard to call. CDR1 is DFQATT, CDR2 SNEGSKA, per germline (reference sequence). The CDR3 extends over 15 amino acids. V was shortened by 1 base and J by 5 bases, with 17 bases between the two germline ends. CDR3 residues: CSARAQALGFETQYF. The CDR3, as DNA: TGCAGTGCTAGAGCCCAGGCCCTAGGTTTCGAGACCCAGTACTTC.

This clonotype was found a few times. V is TRBV20-1 and J is TRBJ1-1; unclear D gene. Trimming pared 3 bases from V and 0 bases from J, leaving 8 bases between. CDR1 is DFQATT, CDR2 SNEGSKA, per germline (reference sequence). The length of the CDR3 is 13 residues. CDR3 protein: CSARGYLNTEAFF. DNA of the CDR3: TGCAGTGCTAGGGGGTACCTGAACACTGAAGCTTTCTTT.

This clonotype has a handful of counts. This rearrangement joins TRBV20-1 to TRBJ2-2, with D uncertain. Germline CDR1 reads DFQATT; CDR2 reads SNEGSKA (reference sequence). V was pared by 1 base and J by 0 bases, with 3 bases between. The CDR3 is 13 amino acids. The chain's CDR3 is CSARAPNTGELFF. CDR3 nucleotide sequence: TGCAGTGCTAGAGCCCCGAACACCGGGGAGCTGTTTTTT.

This clonotype was picked up a small number of times. The chain uses TRBV5-8 and TRBJ1-1; 9 nucleotides line up with TRBD1. The CDR3 is 16 amino acids. In germline, CDR1 is SGHTS, CDR2 YDEGEE. The V segment lost 4 bases and the J segment 4 bases; nucleotides outside the gene matches: 11. The CDR3, as DNA: TGTGCCAGCAGCCCCTCTGGGACAGGGTCGGGCACTGAAGCTTTCTTT. Its protein product is CASSPSGTGSGTEAFF.

The rearrangement joins TRBV7-6 to TRBJ2-6; 10 bases agree with TRBD1. The CDR3 runs 18 residues. The V and J ends lost 6 bases and 1 base, in that order; junction bases with no gene match: 9. Germline lookup yields CDR1 SGHVS and CDR2 FNYEAQ. The CDR3 is CASRPGQGFSSGANVLTF. DNA of the CDR3: TGTGCCAGCAGGCCGGGACAGGGGTTTTCGTCTGGGGCCAACGTCCTGACTTTC.

In nucleotides, the CDR3 is TGCGCCAGCAGCTTGGGGAACGTTCTAGACGAGCAGTACTTC. This codes for CASSLGNVLDEQYF. The rearrangement uses TRBV5-1 and TRBJ2-7; D gene uncertain. CDR1 is SGHRS, CDR2 YFSETQ, per germline. This CDR3 is 14 amino acids long. The V end lost 0 bases, the J end lost 5 bases, and 12 bases lay between the germline ends.

The rearrangement uses TRBV7-9 and TRBJ2-1; TRBD1 agrees at 8 bases. Looked up from germline, CDR1 is SEHNR and CDR2 is FQNEAQ (reference sequence). The V and J ends lost 8 bases and 0 bases, in that order; junction bases with no gene match: 6. CDR3 length: 15 amino acids. CDR3 sequence (DNA): TGTGCCAGCGGACAGGGCCCGAGCTCCTACAATGAGCAGTTCTTC. It is translated as CASGQGPSSYNEQFF. The variable domain in full, completed from reference TRBV7-9 and TRBJ2-1, reads DTGVSQNPRHKITKRGQNVTFRCDPISEHNRLYWYRQTLGQGPEFLTYFQNEAQLEKSRLLSDRFSAERPKGSFSTLEIQRTEQGDSAMYLCASGQGPSSYNEQFFGPGTRLTVL.

The chain carries TRBV2 and TRBJ2-2; 8 bases agree with TRBD2. V lost 7 bases to trimming and J lost 3 bases; unmatched junction nucleotides: 7. Germline V CDR1 and CDR2: SNHLY, FYNNEI. The CDR3 sequence is 15 residues long. Here the CDR3 DNA reads TGTGCCAGCACCAATAGCGGGGAGTACACCGGGGAGCTGTTTTTT. Protein product: CASTNSGEYTGELFF. Based on the CDR3 plus reference TRBV2 and TRBJ2-2, the full variable domain is EPEVTQTPSHQVTQMGQEVILRCVPISNHLYFYWYRQILGQKVEFLVSFYNNEISEKSEIFDDQFSVERPDGSNFTLKIRSTKLEDSAMYFCASTNSGEYTGELFFGEGSRLTVL.

This clonotype was recorded a few times. The rearrangement uses TRBV5-1 and TRBJ1-1, with a weak D call TRBD1 (6 bases). Germline V gives CDR1 SGHRS, CDR2 YFSETQ. V lost 1 base, J lost 5 bases, and 18 bases lay in between. This CDR3 is 16 amino acids long. CDR3 DNA: TGCGCCAGCAGCTTGATACAAACAGGGTTGGATACTGAAGCTTTCTTT. Translating gives CASSLIQTGLDTEAFF.

The chain employs TRBV12-3 or TRBV12-4 and TRBJ2-7, with 8 bases identical to TRBD1. This CDR3 is built from 14 residues. Germline trimming cut 6 bases from V and 3 bases from J; bases unmatched to any gene: 7. The CDR3 coding sequence is TGTGCCAGCAGCCCCCCGGGACAGGTCTACGAGCAGTACTTC. It yields the protein CASSPPGQVYEQYF.

J is TRBJ2-1 and V is TRBV12-3 or TRBV12-4; TRBD1 aligns across 8 bases. V was pared by 5 bases and J by 6 bases, with 6 bases of the junction left unmatched. CDR3 size: 14 residues. CDR3 loop: CASSGTGLGNEQFF. The CDR3 region has the DNA TGTGCCAGCAGTGGGACAGGCTTAGGCAATGAGCAGTTCTTC.

This clonotype turned up a few times. The chain joins TRBV7-2 to TRBJ2-1, with TRBD2 identical over 8 bases. The germline V gene encodes CDR1 SGHTA and CDR2 FQGNSA. The V gene end was trimmed by 5 bases and the J gene end by 4 bases; junction bases not matched to a gene: 10. The CDR3 extends over 16 amino acids. The CDR3 loop is CASSHLAGGTYNEQFF. The CDR3 DNA reads TGTGCCAGCAGCCACCTGGCGGGGGGAACATACAATGAGCAGTTCTTC.

This clonotype occurred a few times. This chain connects TRBV12-3 or TRBV12-4 to TRBJ2-1; 8 nucleotides agree with TRBD2. CDR3 length equals 17 residues. Trimming took 0 bases from V and 9 from J; bases not matched to a gene: 13. CDR3 loop: CASSLALWGLGYGEQFF. As DNA, the CDR3 is TGTGCCAGCAGTTTAGCGCTATGGGGACTAGGATACGGTGAGCAGTTCTTC.

About this clonotype: Relative to the germline gene, one junction end is altered; a read error may explain this. The J gene is TRBJ2-2, the V gene TRBV7-7; possibly TRBD1 for D (6 bases). In germline, CDR1 is SSHAT, CDR2 FNYEAQ (reference sequence). The CDR3 is made up of 16 amino acids. This CDR3 is CASSPPGTLNTGELFF. CDR3 nucleotides: TGTGCTAGCAGCCCCCCCGGGACACTAAACACCGGGGAGCTGTTTTTT.